The 30 T cell receptor beta chains given below trace back to one sample, sequenced in a study of early T cells in non-severe SARS-CoV-2 infection. TCRdb reprocessed the 5' RACE reads via MiXCR and lists one record per CDR3 protein. The sample shows tens of thousands of distinct CDR3 sequences, more than 7.5% of them seen only once. The sequenced sample consisted of whole blood. The receptors were sampled from an adult who was a healthcare worker with PCR-confirmed SARS-CoV-2 infection or an uninfected control (not recorded which).

This chain joins TRBV5-1 and TRBJ2-1; D is undetermined. V was cut by 7 bases and J by 4 bases, with 18 bases left in between. This CDR3 is built from 15 residues. CDR1 is SGHRS and CDR2 is YFSETQ in the germline V gene. The CDR3 spells CASRPQLNTYNEQFF. CDR3 sequence (DNA): TGCGCCAGCCGACCTCAACTCAACACTTACAATGAGCAGTTCTTC. The variable domain in full, with the rest retrieved from reference TRBV5-1 and TRBJ2-1, is KAGVTQTPRYLIKTRGQQVTLSCSPISGHRSVSWYQQTPGQGLQFLFEYFSETQRNKGNFPGRFSGRQFSNSRSEMNVSTLELGDSALYLCASRPQLNTYNEQFFGPGTRLTVL.

Only a few counts were recorded for this clonotype. The chain uses TRBV28 and TRBJ2-3; 7 bases match TRBD2. V shed 5 bases and J 1 base; nucleotides not matched to a gene: 12. From germline, CDR1 is MDHEN and CDR2 SYDVKM. The CDR3 is made up of 17 amino acids. The CDR3 coding sequence is TGTGCCAGCAGTCCTCTGGGCGGGAGCAGGGGCACAGATACGCAGTATTTT. Translation gives CASSPLGGSRGTDTQYF.

This chain connects TRBV6-2 or TRBV6-3 to TRBJ2-3; tentatively, D is TRBD1 or TRBD2 (5 bases each). The V and J ends lost 4 bases and 2 bases respectively, with 19 bases between them. Germline V gene data show CDR1 as MNHEY and CDR2 as SVGEGT. This CDR3 spans 17 amino acids. CDR3: CASSSFGAGLSTDTQYF. The CDR3 DNA reads as TGTGCCAGCAGTTCCTTCGGGGCAGGGCTTTCCACAGATACGCAGTATTTT.

CDR3 in DNA: TGTGCCAGCAGTTTATCCCCCTCGGGCTGGGGAGATACGCAGTATTTT. Its protein is CASSLSPSGWGDTQYF. The rearrangement uses TRBV27 and TRBJ2-3; no clear D. From germline, CDR1 is MNHEY and CDR2 SMNVEV (reference sequence). The V and J ends lost 0 bases and 5 bases respectively, with 15 bases between them. The length of the CDR3 is 16 residues.

The chain employs TRBV5-1 and TRBJ2-7, with 8 nucleotides matching TRBD2. With 4 bases clipped from V and 0 bases from J, the junction kept 6 bases outside the gene matches. CDR3 length: 15 amino acids. Germline-derived CDR1 and CDR2 are SGHRS and YFSETQ. In DNA, the CDR3 is TGCGCCAGCAGCCCCATGAGCGGGAGCTCCTACGAGCAGTACTTC. It yields the protein CASSPMSGSSYEQYF.

A few counts support this clonotype. The chain links TRBV24-1 to TRBJ2-3; TRBD2 might be the D (6 bases). V lost 3 bases and J 0 bases, leaving 12 bases between the germline ends. The CDR3 sequence is 16 residues long. CDR1 KGHDR and CDR2 SFDVKD come from the germline V gene. The CDR3 DNA follows: TGTGCCACCAGTGATGTTAGCGGAGCCAGCACAGATACGCAGTATTTT. It encodes CATSDVSGASTDTQYF.

J is TRBJ2-2 and V is TRBV7-3; 9 bases match TRBD1. J was trimmed by 5 bases and V by 5 bases; bases with no gene match: 9. The CDR3 length is 16 residues. CDR1 is SGHTA and CDR2 is FQGTGA in the germline V gene. In DNA form, the CDR3 reads TGTGCCAGCAGCCAGTCCGGGACAGGGAGGACCGGGGAGCTGTTTTTT. Its protein is CASSQSGTGRTGELFF. Supplemented by reference TRBV7-3 and TRBJ2-2, the full variable domain reads GAGVSQTPSNKVTEKGKYVELRCDPISGHTALYWYRQSLGQGPEFLIYFQGTGAADDSGLPNDRFFAVRPEGSVSTLKIQRTERGDSAVYLCASSQSGTGRTGELFFGEGSRLTVL.

The chain employs TRBV3-1 and TRBJ2-1; D is tentatively TRBD1 or TRBD2 (5 bases each). Trimming pared 4 bases from V and 6 bases from J, leaving 16 bases between. The CDR3 runs 15 residues. CDR1 LGHDT and CDR2 YNNKEL come from the germline V gene (reference sequence). The CDR3 here is CASSRLGARRNEQFF. Here the CDR3 DNA reads TGTGCCAGCAGCCGTCTCGGGGCACGCCGCAATGAGCAGTTCTTC.

This clonotype was observed a few times. The chain combines TRBV19 with TRBJ2-5; D gene uncertain. This CDR3 comprises 15 residues. The germline CDR1 and CDR2 sequences are LNHDA and SQIVND (reference sequence). V gave up 3 bases and J gave up 1 base, with 12 bases separating them. The CDR3 DNA follows: TGTGCCAGTAGTATGGCGTCGGCAGGCCAAGAGACCCAGTACTTC. This encodes CASSMASAGQETQYF.

The table lists this clonotype with a few counts. This chain joins TRBV2 and TRBJ2-2; D call uncertain. V lost 8 bases, J lost 4 bases, and 5 bases lay in between. Germline loops: CDR1 SNHLY, CDR2 FYNNEI. This CDR3 comprises 11 residues. CDR3 coding DNA: TGTGCCAGCCAAGGCACCGGGGAGCTGTTTTTT. This encodes CASQGTGELFF.

Ten or more counts support this clonotype. This chain links TRBV5-1 with TRBJ2-1; a weak D match, TRBD2 (6 bases). This CDR3 comprises 12 residues. Trimming stripped 5 bases from V and 15 bases from J, with 18 bases between. Germline values: CDR1 SGHRS, CDR2 YFSETQ. CDR3 in amino acids: CASSYGDLGWFF. The CDR3 region has the DNA TGCGCCAGCAGTTATGGGGACTTAGGATGGTTCTTC.

J is TRBJ2-1 and V is TRBV3-1; either TRBD1 or TRBD2 may supply D (6 bases each). Germline V lookup: CDR1 LGHDT, CDR2 YNNKEL (reference sequence). The CDR3 sequence is 15 residues long. Deletions cut 3 bases from V and 6 bases from J, with 15 bases between. DNA for the CDR3: TGTGCCAGCAGCCAGGGGGGAGCGACAGGCAATGAGCAGTTCTTC. Translated: CASSQGGATGNEQFF.

The genes are TRBV10-2 and TRBJ2-1; D is ambiguous. The CDR3 has 13 amino acids. CDR1 is WSHSY, CDR2 SAAADI, per germline. The ends were cut back, 0 bases at V and 6 bases at J, with 6 bases in the middle. DNA of the CDR3: TGCGCCAGCAGTGAGTCGGATTTCAATGAGCAGTTCTTC. Encoded protein: CASSESDFNEQFF.

The J gene is TRBJ2-3, the V gene TRBV7-6; maybe TRBD1 (6 bases). The CDR3 totals 16 residues. The V end lost 2 bases, the J end lost 0 bases, and 12 bases lay between the germline ends. Germline values: CDR1 SGHVS, CDR2 FNYEAQ. Written as DNA, the CDR3 is TGTGCCAGCAGCTTACGTCTTACAGGGAGCACAGATACGCAGTATTTT. Its protein is CASSLRLTGSTDTQYF.

In the case of this clonotype: A read error may account for a junction end that differs from germline. V gene TRBV12-3 or TRBV12-4 combines with J gene TRBJ2-3, with unresolved D. The length of the CDR3 is 13 residues. CDR3 sequence reads: CVSSSVDGSLQYF. CDR3 nucleotide sequence: TGTGTCAGCAGCTCGGTTGATGGCAGCCTTCAGTATTTT.

This clonotype has only a few counts. The chain uses TRBV11-2 and TRBJ2-7; D is undetermined. The CDR3 has 15 amino acids. V dropped 1 base and J dropped 5 bases, with 15 bases sitting between them. Germline CDR1 SGHAT, CDR2 FQNNGV. CDR3 region: CASSLGSSAYHEQYF. DNA for the CDR3: TGTGCCAGCAGCTTAGGGTCGAGCGCCTACCACGAGCAGTACTTC.

By its share, this clonotype is medium-sized. J is TRBJ2-7 and V is TRBV7-2, with D perhaps matching TRBD1 (5 bases). V was trimmed by 5 bases and J by 0 bases, leaving 17 bases between them. Germline V CDR1 and CDR2: SGHTA, FQGNSA. CDR3 size: 16 residues. The CDR3 region is CASSPEKGQYSYEQYF. The CDR3 DNA reads TGTGCCAGCAGCCCCGAGAAGGGGCAATACTCCTACGAGCAGTACTTC.

This clonotype showed up many times. The rearrangement joins TRBV9 to TRBJ2-1, with 7 bases aligning to TRBD2. Germline V gene sequence: CDR1 SGDLS, CDR2 YYNGEE. Trimming took 3 bases from V and 12 from J; bases not matched to a gene: 3. This CDR3 contains 11 residues. CDR3 region: CASSASGTQFF. In DNA form, the CDR3 reads TGTGCCAGCAGCGCGAGCGGGACGCAGTTCTTC.

This clonotype was seen repeatedly, ten times or more. This chain uses TRBV20-1 with TRBJ1-1, with D uncertain. Trimming removed 3 bases from V and 7 bases from J, with 12 bases in between. Germline V gene lookup returns CDR1 DFQATT and CDR2 SNEGSKA (reference sequence). This CDR3 comprises 12 residues. CDR3 residues: CSASWGSGEAFF. In DNA, the CDR3 is TGCAGTGCTAGTTGGGGAAGCGGTGAAGCTTTCTTT.

The rearrangement links TRBV3-1 to TRBJ2-7; D may match TRBD1 or TRBD2 (5 bases each). CDR1 and CDR2 (germline): LGHDT, YNNKEL (reference sequence). The CDR3 has 14 residues. V lost 2 bases and J lost 2, with 10 bases in between. CDR3 DNA: TGTGCCAGCAGCCAACACTGGGGACCCTACGAGCAGTACTTC. Amino acid sequence: CASSQHWGPYEQYF.

The chain combines TRBV3-1 with TRBJ2-5; D is undetermined. Trimming took 0 bases from V and 6 from J, leaving 5 bases between them. This CDR3 spans 12 amino acids. Germline V gene sequence: CDR1 LGHDT, CDR2 YNNKEL (reference sequence). CDR3 region: CASSQDRQTQYF. The CDR3 DNA sequence: TGTGCCAGCAGCCAAGATAGGCAGACCCAGTACTTC.

This clonotype was seen repeatedly, ten times or more. This chain links TRBV7-3 with TRBJ2-2, with D tentatively TRBD1 (6 bases). Germline CDR1 SGHTA, CDR2 FQGTGA. The CDR3 runs 16 residues. The V end was cut by 5 bases, the J end by 1 base, with 14 bases between. CDR3 sequence (DNA): TGTGCCAGCAGCCTACTCGGACAGAGGAACACCGGGGAGCTGTTTTTT. Translating gives CASSLLGQRNTGELFF.

Concerning this clonotype itself: Given a much more abundant clone one base away, this may be a read error. The chain is built from TRBV6-5 and TRBJ1-2; possibly TRBD1 for D (6 bases). The CDR3 runs to 15 residues. Germline V gene sequence: CDR1 MNHEY, CDR2 SVGAGI. Trimming left V 1 base short and J 4 bases short, with 13 bases between. CDR3 DNA: TGTGCCAGCAGTTACTTAACAGGGCCGATCTATGGCTACACCTTC. Translation gives CASSYLTGPIYGYTF.

In its sample, this clonotype was seen a few times. The chain couples TRBV4-2 to TRBJ2-7; 11 bases map to TRBD1. With V trimmed by 1 base and J by 2 bases, 1 base remained unmatched. The V gene's germline CDR1 is LGHNA and CDR2 YNFKEQ. The CDR3 contains 15 residues. The chain's CDR3 is CASSQGTGGAYEQYF. The CDR3 DNA follows: TGTGCCAGCAGCCAAGGGACAGGGGGCGCCTACGAGCAGTACTTC.

This clonotype was found many times. The chain carries TRBV11-2 and TRBJ1-4; D ambiguous. Trimming removed 0 bases at V and 10 bases at J, with 6 bases between. CDR3 length: 12 amino acids. Germline loops: CDR1 SGHAT, CDR2 FQNNGV. This CDR3 reads CASSLDRGKLFF. The CDR3 DNA is TGTGCCAGCAGCTTAGATCGGGGAAAACTGTTTTTT.

This clonotype was seen at least ten times. The rearrangement links TRBV20-1 to TRBJ2-3; perhaps D is TRBD1 or TRBD2 (5 bases each). Trimming pared 7 bases from V and 5 bases from J, leaving 19 bases between. CDR3 length: 14 amino acids. Germline assignment: CDR1 DFQATT and CDR2 SNEGSKA (reference sequence). The CDR3 DNA follows: TGCAGTGTCACGGGACCCCGTGGTGAAGATACGCAGTATTTT. Its translation: CSVTGPRGEDTQYF.

The sample holds a few counts of this clonotype. This chain joins TRBV18 and TRBJ2-7, with 10 bases fitting TRBD2. The J segment lost 3 bases and the V segment lost 2 bases, leaving 10 bases of the junction unmatched. This CDR3 is built from 17 residues. Germline values: CDR1 KGHSH, CDR2 LQKENI. Here the CDR3 reads CASSPLWLAGVIYEQYF. The CDR3 bases are TGTGCCAGCTCACCATTATGGCTAGCGGGAGTAATCTACGAGCAGTACTTC. Based on the CDR3 plus reference TRBV18 and TRBJ2-7, the full variable domain is NAGVMQNPRHLVRRRGQEARLRCSPMKGHSHVYWYRQLPEEGLKFMVYLQKENIIDESGMPKERFSAEFPKEGPSILRIQQVVRGDSAAYFCASSPLWLAGVIYEQYFGPGTRLTVT.

Ten or more counts support this clonotype. The chain employs TRBV28 and TRBJ2-1, with 9 bases aligning to TRBD2. Germline CDR1 and CDR2: MDHEN and SYDVKM. The CDR3 length is 17 residues. V shed 8 bases, J shed 7 bases, and the junction held 18 bases outside the gene matches. The CDR3 DNA reads as TGTGCCAGCCCCCCAAGCAGGGCGGGAGGGCAGATGAATGAGCAGTTCTTC. Its translation: CASPPSRAGGQMNEQFF.

This sequence joins TRBV6-4 and TRBJ1-1, with D possibly being TRBD1 (6 bases). The CDR3 length is 17 residues. CDR1 is MRHNA, CDR2 SNTAGT, per germline. The V end lost 2 bases, the J end lost 1 base, and 17 bases lay between the germline ends. The chain's CDR3 is CASSDATGFLGNTEAFF. Here the CDR3 DNA reads TGTGCCAGCAGTGACGCTACAGGGTTTCTGGGGAACACTGAAGCTTTCTTT.

This clonotype was detected a few times. The chain joins TRBV28 to TRBJ2-1; 13 nucleotides line up with TRBD2. CDR3 length: 17 amino acids. The ends lost 3 bases at V and 7 bases at J; junction bases unmatched: 9. Per the germline V gene, CDR1 is MDHEN and CDR2 is SYDVKM. Here the CDR3 DNA reads TGTGCCAGCAGTTTCCTAGCCGGGACTAGCGGGACGAATGAGCAGTTCTTC. It specifies CASSFLAGTSGTNEQFF.